The 18 T cell receptor beta chains reported below all come from one sample, sequenced in a study of blood T cell repertoires in COVID-19. Profiled with immunoSEQ multiplex PCR; TCRdb holds only in-frame clones, not every one. The table includes 78,000 or so clones, approximately 86% detected once. Sequenced sample: peripheral blood. These receptor sequences come from a man aged 45 to 65 with active or convalescent COVID-19.

The V gene is TRBV7-2, the J gene TRBJ1-1; D is possibly TRBD1 (5 bases). Per germline, CDR1 SGHTA and CDR2 FQGNSA. V was shortened by 1 base and J by 4 bases, with 13 bases between the two germline ends. The CDR3 runs 15 residues. CDR3 DNA sequence: TGTGCCAGCAGCTTAGTGGCAGGGCAGGCCACTGAAGCTTTCTTT. Its translation is CASSLVAGQATEAFF.

The chain has TRBV4-3 and TRBJ1-4; D uncertain. The CDR3 sequence is 17 residues long. Germline loops: CDR1 LGHNA, CDR2 YSLEER. The V and J ends lost 0 bases and 7 bases respectively, with 18 bases between them. The CDR3 DNA sequence: TGCGCCAGCAGCCAAGATGCGGGAAGAGGGTTGGGTGAAAAACTGTTTTTT. Translation: CASSQDAGRGLGEKLFF.

The gene calls are TRBV23-1 and TRBJ1-5; D is possibly TRBD1 (5 bases). TRBV23-1 is placed among ORFs of uncertain function. V was pared by 0 bases and J by 5 bases, with 17 bases between. This CDR3 is built from 17 residues. CDR3 coding DNA: TGCGCCAGCAGTCAATCGAGATCGGGAGGGGCGCATCAGCCCCAGCATTTT. This codes for CASSQSRSGGAHQPQHF.

The V gene is TRBV7-6, the J gene TRBJ2-3; 8 positions agree with TRBD2. The J segment lost 5 bases and the V segment lost 3 bases, leaving 7 bases of the junction unmatched. CDR3 size: 15 residues. CDR1 is SGHVS, CDR2 FNYEAQ, per germline. The CDR3 protein is CASSLGRGVLDTQYF. CDR3 bases: TGTGCCAGCAGCTTGGGGCGGGGGGTTCTAGATACGCAGTATTTT.

The V and J genes are TRBV28 and TRBJ1-1; possibly TRBD1 for D (5 bases). The CDR3 is made up of 15 amino acids. CDR1 MDHEN and CDR2 SYDVKM come from the germline V gene. Deletions cut 7 bases from V and 2 bases from J, with 17 bases between. The CDR3 bases are TGTGCCAGCACCCTTAGGGGAAAAAGAAACACTGAAGCTTTCTTT. Amino acid sequence: CASTLRGKRNTEAFF.

V and J are TRBV10-3 and TRBJ2-5; 7 nucleotides agree with TRBD1. The CDR3 is 15 amino acids. The germline gives CDR1 ENHRY, CDR2 SYGVKD. The J segment lost 5 bases and the V segment lost 1 base, leaving 7 bases of the junction unmatched. CDR3 region: CAISEWTGLQETQYF. CDR3 nucleotide sequence: TGTGCCATCAGTGAGTGGACAGGCCTACAGGAGACCCAGTACTTC.

This sequence joins TRBV6-5 and TRBJ2-5; 7 bases are a match to TRBD2. The V gene's germline CDR1 is MNHEY and CDR2 SVGAGI. Trimming cost V 5 bases and J 5 bases; bases outside gene matches: 5. This CDR3 has 13 residues. CDR3 nucleotide sequence: TGTGCCAGCAGTCCGCGGGGGAGCGAGACCCAGTACTTC. Protein: CASSPRGSETQYF.

The rearrangement links TRBV27 to TRBJ2-3; no reliable D call. V was pared by 7 bases and J by 5 bases, with 19 bases between. The CDR3 consists of 15 residues. CDR1 and CDR2 (germline): MNHEY, SMNVEV (reference sequence). For the CDR3, the DNA is TGTGCCAGCATTAAGACTGGAACGTTAGGAGATACGCAGTATTTT. Its translation: CASIKTGTLGDTQYF.

The chain recombines TRBV4-1 with TRBJ2-7, with D perhaps TRBD2 (6 bases). Germline V gene sequence: CDR1 MGHRA, CDR2 YSYEKL. CDR3 length equals 15 residues. V shed 4 bases and J shed 0 bases, with 13 bases lying between them. CDR3 bases: TGCGCCAGCAGCCCCGTTGGGGGGAGCTCCTACGAGCAGTACTTC. Residues: CASSPVGGSSYEQYF.

This chain uses TRBV7-6 with TRBJ2-1; a possible D gene is TRBD2 (7 bases). Germline V gene data show CDR1 as SGHVS and CDR2 as FNYEAQ. CDR3 size: 16 residues. V was shortened by 5 bases and J by 3 bases, with 17 bases between the two germline ends. In DNA, the CDR3 is TGTGCCAGCAGCACAAAGCTCGGGGGGCTCTACAATGAGCAGTTCTTC. Translated, it gives CASSTKLGGLYNEQFF.

This clone appeared once. V and J are TRBV4-1 and TRBJ2-3; TRBD2 is a possible D gene (7 bases). V lost 0 bases to trimming and J lost 6 bases, with 16 bases between them. The germline V gene encodes CDR1 MGHRA and CDR2 YSYEKL. The CDR3 consists of 16 residues. The CDR3 DNA follows: TGCGCCAGCAGCCAAGAAGTAAGAGGGGGGGCCGATACGCAGTATTTT. Translated: CASSQEVRGGADTQYF.

The rearrangement joins TRBV18 to TRBJ2-7; D unclear. Trimming cost V 2 bases and J 6 bases, with 11 bases left between them. The CDR3 is 13 amino acids. The germline V gene has CDR1 KGHSH and CDR2 LQKENI. CDR3 sequence reads: CASSPSGGFEQYV. The CDR3, as DNA: TGTGCCAGCTCACCATCGGGTGGTTTCGAGCAGTACGTC.

The CDR3 bases are TGTGCCAGCAGCGGCGGGACAGGGGGCGTTCAGCCCCAGCATTTT. It specifies CASSGGTGGVQPQHF. This chain joins TRBV5-8 and TRBJ1-5, with 12 bases identical to TRBD1. This CDR3 has 15 residues. Per the germline V gene, CDR1 is SGHTS and CDR2 is YDEGEE. J lost 6 bases, V lost 4 bases, and 5 bases had no gene match.

CDR3 sequence: CASSLSTSGTYEQYF. CDR3 nucleotide sequence: TGTGCCAGCAGTTTGTCGACTAGCGGGACCTACGAGCAGTACTTC. The rearrangement uses TRBV28 and TRBJ2-7; 11 bases are shared with TRBD2. The CDR3 is 15 amino acids. CDR1 is MDHEN, CDR2 SYDVKM, per germline. The V and J ends lost 3 bases and 2 bases, in that order; junction bases with no gene match: 3.

This clone was counted only a few times. The V gene is TRBV19, the J gene TRBJ1-1; weak D call: TRBD1 (5 bases). Per the germline V gene, CDR1 is LNHDA and CDR2 is SQIVND (reference sequence). The V end lost 4 bases, the J end lost 0 bases, and 9 bases lay between the germline ends. The CDR3 is 14 amino acids. CDR3 residues: CASSKGNMNTEAFF. The CDR3 region has the DNA TGTGCCAGTAGTAAGGGGAATATGAACACTGAAGCTTTCTTT.

The V gene is TRBV2, the J gene TRBJ2-5; 7 positions agree with TRBD2. The germline V gene has CDR1 SNHLY and CDR2 FYNNEI. The CDR3 covers 12 residues. With V trimmed by 5 bases and J by 5 bases, 2 bases remained unmatched. In DNA form, the CDR3 reads TGTGCCAGCAGTCGTAGCGGGGAGACCCAGTACTTC. Protein product: CASSRSGETQYF.

The genes are TRBV30 and TRBJ2-5; 8 bases fit TRBD2. The germline CDR1 and CDR2 sequences are GTSNPN and SVGIG (reference sequence). With 5 bases clipped from V and 2 bases from J, the junction kept 4 bases outside the gene matches. The CDR3 has 13 amino acids. CDR3 amino acids: CAWYPGGQETQYF. CDR3 DNA sequence: TGTGCCTGGTACCCGGGGGGGCAAGAGACCCAGTACTTC.

This rearrangement joins TRBV4-2 to TRBJ2-3; the D gene is possibly TRBD2 (6 bases). Germline lookup yields CDR1 LGHNA and CDR2 YNFKEQ. There are 16 residues in the CDR3. Deletions cut 1 base from V and 1 base from J, with 12 bases between. The DNA of the CDR3 is TGTGCCAGCAGCCAAGCTCTAGGAGGGGGCACAGATACGCAGTATTTT. It is translated as CASSQALGGGTDTQYF.